These T cell receptor beta chains were read from a single sample in a study of neurological immune-mediated disorders. Each CDR3 protein is one row after TCRdb ran MiXCR on the 5' RACE reads. The repertoire holds around 78,000 distinct CDR3 sequences, with roughly 17% as singletons. The sequenced sample was PBMCs. Receptors were obtained from a woman aged 40 to 50 in good health. Each CDR3 is given with its conserved first and last residue. A D gene is named only where the DNA matches it firmly. A clone size is listed for some rows: how often the clone was seen (once, few, many), or a class if it is expanded.

. TRBJ2-2 TRBV4-1 . 15 TGCGCCAGCAGACCGGGGGTTTTAAACACCGGGGAGCTGTTTTTT CASRPGVLNTGELFF
many TRBJ1-5 TRBV7-2 . 15 TGTGCCAGCAGCCCGGACGGCCGGGGCAATCAGCCCCAGCATTTT CASSPDGRGNQPQHF
many TRBJ2-5 TRBV29-1 . 12 TGCAGCGTCCGAGTTTTGGAAGAGACCCAGTACTTC CSVRVLEETQYF
many TRBJ1-1 TRBV6-2/TRBV6-3 TRBD1 13 TGTGCCAGCAGTTACTCGACAGGGGCTGAAGCTTTCTTT CASSYSTGAEAFF
many TRBJ2-5 TRBV5-1 . 11 TGCGCCAGCAGCTATGAAGAGACCCAGTACTTC CASSYEETQYF
many TRBJ2-1 TRBV6-2/TRBV6-3 . 13 TGTGCCAGCAGTCCCCTTAGGGGAAATGAGCAGTTCTTC CASSPLRGNEQFF
few TRBJ2-3 TRBV4-3 . 15 TGCGCCAGCAGCCAAGGCTCGGTCGACGCAGATACGCAGTATTTT CASSQGSVDADTQYF
many TRBJ2-1 TRBV20-1 TRBD2 14 TGCAGTGCTATGACTAGCGGCAGGAACAATGAGCAGTTCTTC CSAMTSGRNNEQFF
. TRBJ2-2 TRBV5-6 . 23 TGTGCCAGCAGCTTGATTGGGGTGCGTTGGGACTCGGGAAAAGTTTCGAACACCGGGGAGCTGTTTTTT CASSLIGVRWDSGKVSNTGELFF
many TRBJ1-1 TRBV30 . 20 TGTGCCTGGAGTGTATCCCGGAGCTACGGCGTTGGGGGGCAAGGAACTGAAGCTTTCTTT CAWSVSRSYGVGGQGTEAFF
many TRBJ1-1 TRBV5-1 . 14 TGCGCCAGCAGCTTGGGTATGGGGGACACTGAAGCTTTCTTT CASSLGMGDTEAFF
. TRBJ1-2 TRBV5-1 . 13 TGCGCCAGCAGCTCCCAGCCGAACTATGGCTACACCTTC CASSSQPNYGYTF
many TRBJ2-1 TRBV5-1 TRBD2 15 TGCGCCAGCAGCTTGGCCGGGGGGTTGGGCAATGAGCAGTTCTTC CASSLAGGLGNEQFF
many TRBJ2-7 TRBV12-3/TRBV12-4 . 14 TGTGCCAGCAGCCCCGCCGGAGGGAGCTACGAGCAGTACTTC CASSPAGGSYEQYF
once TRBJ2-1 TRBV4-1 TRBD2 19 TGCGCCAGCAGCCACCCGGACGGGGTTGGCGGGGGACCCGGGGATGAGCAGTTCTTC CASSHPDGVGGGPGDEQFF
many TRBJ2-7 TRBV18 . 13 TGTGCCAGCTCACCAACGGCTTCCTACGAGCAGTACTTC CASSPTASYEQYF
. TRBJ2-5 TRBV7-2 . 15 TGTGCCAGCAGCTCACTAGCTGGGCCCTGCGAGACCCAGTACTTC CASSSLAGPCETQYF
many TRBJ2-3 TRBV9 TRBD1 16 TGTGCCAGCAGCCCTACAGGGGGCGCAGGTGCAGATACGCAGTATTTT CASSPTGGAGADTQYF
. TRBJ2-1 TRBV9 . 16 TGTGCCAGCAGCGAGGGCGGGCCGTGGGATCACAATGAGCAGTTCTTC CASSEGGPWDHNEQFF
many TRBJ2-7 TRBV12-3/TRBV12-4 TRBD2 14 TGTGCCAGCAGTTGGACTAGCGGGGCTTACGAGCAGTACTTC CASSWTSGAYEQYF
. TRBJ2-5 TRBV7-2 . 14 TGTTCCAGCAGCGGTGGGTGGGGTGGGGAGACCCAGTACTTC CSSSGGWGGETQYF
many TRBJ2-1 TRBV7-3 TRBD2 14 TGTGCCAGCAGCTCGCGGACTAGCGGGGGTGAGCAGTTCTTC CASSSRTSGGEQFF
many TRBJ2-6 TRBV6-5 TRBD1 17 TGTGCCAGCAGCCGGACAGGGGGTACCTCTGGGGCCAACGTCCTGACTTTC CASSRTGGTSGANVLTF
many TRBJ2-1 TRBV5-1 TRBD1 15 TGCGCCAGCAGCTTGGTGGCCGGGACAGGGATTGAGCAGTTCTTC CASSLVAGTGIEQFF